The rows below give T cell receptor beta chains drawn from one sample of a study of CDR3 diversity in severe acne. TCRdb re-derived calls from the PCR reads in MiXCR, one entry per CDR3 protein. The repertoire holds 97,000 or so distinct CDR3 sequences, with around 53% as singletons. The specimen was blood. These receptors were collected from a male donor with acne. Both conserved end residues are part of each CDR3. D genes are given only for firm matches. The listing skips clone size in some rows; elsewhere it reads once, few, many or a size class.

clone_size,v_call,j_call,d_call,cdr3_nt,cdr3_aa
.,TRBV5-1,TRBJ2-6,TRBD1,TGCGCCAGCAGCTTGGGGGCAGGGGGTGGGGCCAACGTCCTGACTTTC,CASSLGAGGGANVLTF
medium-sized,TRBV20-1,TRBJ2-7,.,TGCAGTGCTAGAGACGACCCCTCCTACGAGCAGTACTTC,CSARDDPSYEQYF
many,TRBV7-9,TRBJ1-1,.,TGTGCCAGCAGCTCCCGTCGGGGGCAGGCCGGTAGTAGGGACACTGAAGCTTTCTTT,CASSSRRGQAGSRDTEAFF
once,TRBV20-1,TRBJ2-1,TRBD2,TGCAGTGCTGCCGGGGGAAGCGGGAGAACGGGTGAGCAGTTCTTC,CSAAGGSGRTGEQFF
few,TRBV24-1,TRBJ2-1,TRBD1,TGTGCCACCATACTACAGGGGGCGGCCTACAATGAGCAGTTCTTC,CATILQGAAYNEQFF
medium-sized,TRBV6-5,TRBJ2-5,.,TGTGCCAGCAGTTACTCGGTCGGAGGGGGCAACCAGTACTTC,CASSYSVGGGNQYF
many,TRBV6-2/TRBV6-3,TRBJ2-7,.,TGTGCCAGCAGTTACACCGGGGGATTCTACGAGCAGTACTTC,CASSYTGGFYEQYF
.,TRBV7-2,TRBJ1-1,.,TGTGCCAGCATCGCAATGGGGTCCACTGAAGCTTTCTTT,CASIAMGSTEAFF
few,TRBV28,TRBJ2-1,.,TGTGCCAGCAGTTTTTCCCTAGATGAGCAGTTCTTC,CASSFSLDEQFF
.,TRBV15,TRBJ2-7,.,TGTGCCACCGCGGCCAAGACATCCTCCTACGAGCAGTACTTC,CATAAKTSSYEQYF
.,TRBV7-2,TRBJ2-7,TRBD1,TGTGCCAGCAGCTTTTTGACAGGGAAAAAGTACTTC,CASSFLTGKKYF
.,TRBV2,TRBJ2-1,TRBD2,TGTGCCAGCAGTGAGAGCGGGACGGCATCCTACAATGAGCAGTTCTTC,CASSESGTASYNEQFF
.,TRBV7-2,TRBJ1-1,TRBD1,TGTGCCAGCAGACAAGACAGGGGTAGTCTCACTGAAGCTCTCTTT,CASRQDRGSLTEALF
many,TRBV20-1,TRBJ1-1,TRBD1,TGCAGTGCTATAGACAGGGGGCCGAACACTGAAGCTTTCTTT,CSAIDRGPNTEAFF
.,TRBV6-1,TRBJ1-5,.,TGTGCCGGCAGGGCTCCGGGAAGCAATCAGCCCCAGCATTTT,CAGRAPGSNQPQHF
few,TRBV12-3/TRBV12-4,TRBJ2-1,.,TGTGCCAGCGGTTTAACACAATCGGGCTACAATGAGCAGTTCTTC,CASGLTQSGYNEQFF
.,TRBV29-1,TRBJ1-1,.,TGCAGTGCTCCTGACAGGCTGACAGATGAAGCTTTCTTT,CSAPDRLTDEAFF
many,TRBV7-9,TRBJ1-2,.,TGTGCCAGCAGCTTATGGTGGGGGAGTCAGGGATCCCATGGCTACACCTTC,CASSLWWGSQGSHGYTF
many,TRBV20-1,TRBJ1-1,.,TGCAGTGCTAGACCTTTTGGGGGTTCCACTGAAGCTTTCTTT,CSARPFGGSTEAFF
few,TRBV5-1,TRBJ1-4,.,TGCGCCAGCAGTAACGGCGGCGCAACTAATGAAAAACTGTTTTTT,CASSNGGATNEKLFF
few,TRBV27,TRBJ1-2,.,TGTGCCAGCAGATTTGCCGGGCGTAACTATGGCTACACCTTC,CASRFAGRNYGYTF
.,TRBV11-2,TRBJ2-5,TRBD2,TGTGCCAGCAGCCATCAACCCCGACTAGCGGGAGGGCTGCGAGAGACCCAGTACTTC,CASSHQPRLAGGLRETQYF
.,TRBV19,TRBJ2-3,.,TGTGCCAGTAGTATCCGTAGTAATCGCAATGAGCAGTATTTT,CASSIRSNRNEQYF
few,TRBV28,TRBJ2-6,.,TGTGCCACCAGGCCCACGAGCACCAACGTCCTGACTTTC,CATRPTSTNVLTF
few,TRBV14,TRBJ2-5,.,TGTGCCAGCAGCCCCAGGGGGGCGCGAGAGACCCAGTACTTC,CASSPRGARETQYF
.,TRBV29-1,TRBJ1-1,TRBD1,TGCAGCGCACGACAGGGCTACACTGAAGCTTTCTTT,CSARQGYTEAFF
many,TRBV2,TRBJ2-7,.,TGTGCCAGCAGTGATGCGGGTAAGGAGCAGTACTTC,CASSDAGKEQYF
many,TRBV6-4,TRBJ2-1,TRBD2,TGTGCCAACTCACCTACCCGGGGGGGGGAGCAGTTCTTC,CANSPTRGGEQFF
.,TRBV7-2,TRBJ2-5,.,TGTGCCAGCAGCTTGACTGGGGGCCACGCGGAGACCCAGTACTTC,CASSLTGGHAETQYF
.,TRBV12-3/TRBV12-4,TRBJ1-5,.,TGTGCCAGCCGAGAACACGTCGGGCAGCCCCAGCATTTT,CASREHVGQPQHF
once,TRBV5-1,TRBJ1-1,TRBD1,TGCGCCAGCAGCACAGGGGTGGGGGCAGCTTTCTTT,CASSTGVGAAFF